This is a list of T cell receptor beta chains from one sample in a study of blood T cells in healthy people across ages. In TCRdb, the 5' RACE reads were re-called with MiXCR into one record per CDR3 protein. The sample includes about 680,000 distinct CDR3 sequences, 49% of them seen just once. The sample comprised blood. The receptors were sampled from a woman aged 60-70 years in good health. The CDR3 runs from the conserved cysteine through the conserved F or W. Fields, in order: D gene, clone size, V gene, J gene, CDR3 protein, CDR3 DNA. D genes are given only for firm matches. Clone size, where shown, is once, few, many, or a class for clones that have expanded.

d_call: NA; clone_size: NA; v_call: TRBV7-9; j_call: TRBJ1-2; cdr3_aa: CASDSGTEGYTF; cdr3_nt: TGTGCCAGTGACTCAGGGACCGAGGGCTACACCTTC
d_call: NA; clone_size: NA; v_call: TRBV20-1; j_call: TRBJ2-3; cdr3_aa: CSASPPWIGGDTQYF; cdr3_nt: TGCAGTGCTAGTCCCCCCTGGATAGGGGGGGATACGCAGTATTTT
d_call: NA; clone_size: NA; v_call: TRBV20-1; j_call: TRBJ2-7; cdr3_aa: CSASRTSKYEQYF; cdr3_nt: TGCAGTGCCTCGCGTACTAGTAAATACGAGCAGTACTTC
d_call: TRBD2; clone_size: few; v_call: TRBV20-1; j_call: TRBJ2-1; cdr3_aa: CSARPVAGGPGWNEQFF; cdr3_nt: TGCAGTGCTAGACCCGTTGCGGGAGGGCCGGGGTGGAATGAGCAGTTCTTC
d_call: NA; clone_size: once; v_call: TRBV7-2; j_call: TRBJ1-2; cdr3_aa: CASSRGPRDGYTF; cdr3_nt: TGTGCCAGCAGCCGTGGACCCAGGGACGGCTACACCTTC
d_call: NA; clone_size: few; v_call: TRBV29-1; j_call: TRBJ1-2; cdr3_aa: CSVEVIDNYGYTF; cdr3_nt: TGCAGCGTTGAAGTTATAGATAACTATGGCTACACCTTC
d_call: NA; clone_size: few; v_call: TRBV7-2; j_call: TRBJ2-6; cdr3_aa: CASSLAGTDSGANVLTF; cdr3_nt: TGTGCCAGCAGCTTAGCCGGCACCGACTCTGGGGCCAACGTCCTGACTTTC
d_call: TRBD2; clone_size: NA; v_call: TRBV10-3; j_call: TRBJ2-3; cdr3_aa: CAISESSGTRADTQYF; cdr3_nt: TGTGCCATCAGTGAGTCGAGTGGGACTAGGGCAGATACGCAGTATTTT
d_call: TRBD2; clone_size: once; v_call: TRBV28; j_call: TRBJ2-7; cdr3_aa: CASSLKTSAYYEQYF; cdr3_nt: TGTGCCAGCAGTTTAAAGACTAGCGCATACTACGAGCAGTACTTC
d_call: NA; clone_size: NA; v_call: TRBV7-2; j_call: TRBJ2-1; cdr3_aa: CASEAGYNEQFF; cdr3_nt: TGTGCTAGCGAGGCGGGATACAATGAGCAGTTCTTC
d_call: NA; clone_size: NA; v_call: TRBV29-1; j_call: TRBJ2-3; cdr3_aa: CSVTQTDTQYF; cdr3_nt: TGCAGCGTGACACAAACAGATACGCAGTATTTT
d_call: TRBD2; clone_size: NA; v_call: TRBV15; j_call: TRBJ2-7; cdr3_aa: CATSRGGGMSSYNEQYF; cdr3_nt: TGTGCCACCAGCAGAGGGGGAGGGATGAGCTCCTACAATGAGCAGTACTTC
d_call: NA; clone_size: NA; v_call: TRBV10-2; j_call: TRBJ1-4; cdr3_aa: CASRGQGTEEKLFF; cdr3_nt: TGCGCCAGCAGGGGTCAAGGAACGGAAGAAAAACTGTTTTTT
d_call: NA; clone_size: NA; v_call: TRBV6-6; j_call: TRBJ1-1; cdr3_aa: CASSLDRILEAFF; cdr3_nt: TGTGCCAGCAGCTTAGATCGGATCCTTGAAGCTTTCTTT
d_call: NA; clone_size: NA; v_call: TRBV7-9; j_call: TRBJ2-4; cdr3_aa: CASSLTQHIQYF; cdr3_nt: TGTGCCAGCAGCTTAACGCAACACATTCAGTACTTC
d_call: NA; clone_size: few; v_call: TRBV24-1; j_call: TRBJ2-7; cdr3_aa: CATSPQDRREVRYYEQYF; cdr3_nt: TGTGCCACCAGTCCACAGGACAGGCGGGAGGTAAGGTACTACGAGCAGTACTTC
d_call: TRBD2; clone_size: few; v_call: TRBV7-2; j_call: TRBJ2-7; cdr3_aa: CASSVAGVSPFEQYF; cdr3_nt: TGTGCCAGTTCCGTAGCGGGGGTGTCTCCTTTCGAGCAGTACTTC
d_call: NA; clone_size: few; v_call: TRBV28; j_call: TRBJ2-4; cdr3_aa: CASSFMAGTTKNIQYF; cdr3_nt: TGTGCCAGCAGTTTTATGGCAGGAACAACCAAAAACATTCAGTACTTC
d_call: NA; clone_size: NA; v_call: TRBV6-4; j_call: TRBJ2-6; cdr3_aa: CASSMFSGANVLTF; cdr3_nt: TGTGCCAGCAGTATGTTCTCTGGGGCCAACGTCCTGACTTTC
d_call: NA; clone_size: NA; v_call: TRBV24-1; j_call: TRBJ2-7; cdr3_aa: CATSDSSQGAGGNEQYF; cdr3_nt: TGTGCCACCAGTGATTCATCCCAGGGGGCGGGAGGCAATGAGCAGTACTTC
d_call: TRBD2; clone_size: NA; v_call: TRBV27; j_call: TRBJ2-5; cdr3_aa: CASSIMVTSRETQYF; cdr3_nt: TGTGCCAGCAGTATTATGGTGACTAGCCGAGAGACCCAGTACTTC
d_call: NA; clone_size: NA; v_call: TRBV7-2; j_call: TRBJ2-7; cdr3_aa: CASSSVQRISYEQYF; cdr3_nt: TGTGCCAGCAGCTCAGTCCAGAGGATCTCCTACGAGCAGTACTTC
d_call: NA; clone_size: NA; v_call: TRBV28; j_call: TRBJ2-1; cdr3_aa: CASGARGSNYEQFF; cdr3_nt: TGTGCCAGCGGCGCGAGGGGAAGTAACTATGAGCAGTTCTTC
d_call: NA; clone_size: NA; v_call: TRBV24-1; j_call: TRBJ2-5; cdr3_aa: CATSDFLGGAPSGEETQYF; cdr3_nt: TGTGCCACCAGTGATTTTCTTGGCGGAGCCCCCTCGGGGGAAGAGACCCAGTACTTC
d_call: TRBD1; clone_size: NA; v_call: TRBV5-1; j_call: TRBJ2-7; cdr3_aa: CASSPTGDSYEQYF; cdr3_nt: TGCGCCAGCAGCCCGACAGGGGACTCCTACGAGCAGTACTTC
d_call: TRBD2; clone_size: few; v_call: TRBV7-2; j_call: TRBJ2-3; cdr3_aa: CASSPGTSSTDTQYF; cdr3_nt: TGTGCCAGCAGCCCCGGGACTAGCAGCACAGATACGCAGTATTTT
d_call: NA; clone_size: NA; v_call: TRBV20-1; j_call: TRBJ2-7; cdr3_aa: CSARDLRAYEQYF; cdr3_nt: TGCAGTGCTAGAGATCTTAGGGCATACGAGCAGTACTTC
d_call: NA; clone_size: NA; v_call: TRBV6-5; j_call: TRBJ1-1; cdr3_aa: CASSYGGGNHLSTEAFF; cdr3_nt: TGTGCCAGCAGTTACGGTGGGGGTAACCACCTTAGCACTGAAGCTTTCTTT
d_call: NA; clone_size: NA; v_call: TRBV6-5; j_call: TRBJ2-7; cdr3_aa: CATQRGGVENEQYF; cdr3_nt: TGTGCCACTCAGAGGGGGGGAGTTGAGAACGAGCAGTACTTC
d_call: NA; clone_size: few; v_call: TRBV20-1; j_call: TRBJ1-6; cdr3_aa: CSAHQGFSPANSPLHF; cdr3_nt: TGCAGTGCTCATCAGGGTTTTTCCCCTGCAAATTCACCCCTCCACTTT
d_call: NA; clone_size: few; v_call: TRBV29-1; j_call: TRBJ2-1; cdr3_aa: CSVEKSAAYNEQFF; cdr3_nt: TGCAGCGTTGAAAAATCAGCCGCCTACAATGAGCAGTTCTTC
d_call: TRBD1; clone_size: few; v_call: TRBV20-1; j_call: TRBJ2-7; cdr3_aa: CSASQQGSTFVLGYEQYF; cdr3_nt: TGCAGTGCTAGCCAACAGGGGTCGACCTTTGTATTAGGCTACGAGCAGTACTTC
d_call: TRBD1; clone_size: NA; v_call: TRBV4-1; j_call: TRBJ1-1; cdr3_aa: CASSQTPPYRGIEAFF; cdr3_nt: TGCGCCAGCAGCCAGACTCCCCCTTACAGGGGCATTGAAGCTTTCTTT
d_call: NA; clone_size: few; v_call: TRBV7-2; j_call: TRBJ2-2; cdr3_aa: CASSFYSTGELFF; cdr3_nt: TGTGCCAGCAGCTTCTACTCCACCGGGGAGCTGTTTTTT
d_call: NA; clone_size: once; v_call: TRBV5-5; j_call: TRBJ2-1; cdr3_aa: CASSLEGYSYNEQFF; cdr3_nt: TGTGCCAGCAGCTTGGAGGGATACTCCTATAATGAGCAGTTCTTC
d_call: NA; clone_size: NA; v_call: TRBV7-9; j_call: TRBJ1-4; cdr3_aa: CASSLAGVEKLFF; cdr3_nt: TGTGCCAGCAGCTTAGCGGGGGTTGAAAAACTGTTTTTT
d_call: TRBD2; clone_size: few; v_call: TRBV7-2; j_call: TRBJ2-1; cdr3_aa: CASSAGLADYNEQFF; cdr3_nt: TGTGCCAGCAGCGCGGGACTAGCGGACTACAATGAGCAGTTCTTC
d_call: NA; clone_size: NA; v_call: TRBV20-1; j_call: TRBJ2-5; cdr3_aa: CSAVDTYQETQYF; cdr3_nt: TGCAGTGCAGTAGACACTTACCAAGAGACCCAGTACTTC
d_call: TRBD1; clone_size: NA; v_call: TRBV19; j_call: TRBJ2-2; cdr3_aa: CASSTQQGAAGELFF; cdr3_nt: TGTGCCAGTAGTACCCAACAGGGGGCTGCTGGGGAGCTGTTTTTT
d_call: NA; clone_size: few; v_call: TRBV20-1; j_call: TRBJ2-6; cdr3_aa: CSASPDAYSGANVLTF; cdr3_nt: TGCAGTGCTAGCCCAGACGCATACTCTGGGGCCAACGTCCTGACTTTC
d_call: NA; clone_size: NA; v_call: TRBV7-2; j_call: TRBJ2-5; cdr3_aa: CASSLGSTGETQYF; cdr3_nt: TGTGCCAGCAGCTTAGGCTCGACCGGAGAGACCCAGTACTTC
d_call: TRBD1; clone_size: once; v_call: TRBV7-9; j_call: TRBJ1-1; cdr3_aa: CASSADPGQGNTEAFF; cdr3_nt: TGTGCCAGCAGCGCCGATCCGGGACAGGGGAACACTGAAGCTTTCTTT
d_call: NA; clone_size: NA; v_call: TRBV29-1; j_call: TRBJ1-2; cdr3_aa: CSDGSDYGYTF; cdr3_nt: TGCAGCGACGGGAGTGACTATGGCTACACCTTC
d_call: TRBD1; clone_size: NA; v_call: TRBV20-1; j_call: TRBJ2-5; cdr3_aa: CSARDDRGPETQYF; cdr3_nt: TGCAGTGCTAGAGATGACAGGGGACCAGAGACCCAGTACTTC
d_call: NA; clone_size: few; v_call: TRBV20-1; j_call: TRBJ1-2; cdr3_aa: CSAIDQGRGGYTF; cdr3_nt: TGCAGTGCTATAGATCAGGGGCGAGGTGGCTACACCTTC